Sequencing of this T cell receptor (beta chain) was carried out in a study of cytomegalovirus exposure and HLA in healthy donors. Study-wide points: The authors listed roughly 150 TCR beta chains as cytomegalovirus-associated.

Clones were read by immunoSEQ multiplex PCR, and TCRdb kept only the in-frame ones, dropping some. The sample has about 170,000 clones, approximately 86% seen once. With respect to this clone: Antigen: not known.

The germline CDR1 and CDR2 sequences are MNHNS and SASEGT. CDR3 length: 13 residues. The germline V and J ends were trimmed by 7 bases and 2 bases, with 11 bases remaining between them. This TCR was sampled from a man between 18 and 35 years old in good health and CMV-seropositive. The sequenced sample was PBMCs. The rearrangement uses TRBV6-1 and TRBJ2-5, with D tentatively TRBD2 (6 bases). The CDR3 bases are TGTGCCAGCATTAGGACTAATCAAGAGACCCAGTACTTC. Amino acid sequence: CASIRTNQETQYF.